This entry features one TCR beta chain sequence. This record comes from a study of PD-L1 blockade in urothelial cancer. As for the study in general: Atezolizumab (1,200 mg intravenously every 3 weeks) began in 2014 for patients. Blood analyses occurred 3 weeks (second dose) and 6 weeks post treatment start.

The CDR3 has 14 residues. Per the germline V gene, CDR1 is WSHSY and CDR2 is SAAADI. Trimming stripped 2 bases from V and 6 bases from J, with 14 bases between. Using immunoSEQ multiplex PCR, the repertoire was profiled, and TCRdb retains in-frame clones only, with some absent. This sample has approximately 100,000 clones, with approximately 85% found just once. The source material was PBMCs, sampled around atezolizumab (anti-PD-L1) treatment. The TCR sequence derives from a man aged 45 to 65 with urothelial cancer. The chain has TRBV10-2 and TRBJ2-7, with D uncertain. Written as DNA, the CDR3 is TGCGCCAGCAGTGAGAGTCAGGTAATTGGCGAGCAGTACTTC. This encodes CASSESQVIGEQYF.